Reported below is one TCR beta chain. Its antigen is currently unknown. The data originate from a study of regulatory T cells in long-lasting Graves disease. Noted time point: persistent/refractory GD, antithyroid drugs over 5 years with positive TRAb. After RNA was extracted from PBMCs, the TCR library was made from it. Building the TCR beta libraries relied on iRepertoire HTBI primers, and CDR3 regions underwent Arm-PCR. In the source study's methods: Identification yielded around 58 TRBV and roughly 14 TRBJ segments across samples. TCRdb itself ran the multiplex PCR reads through MiXCR, one entry per CDR3 protein. The V and J calls come from TCRdb's annotation, not from the publication. Counted here are roughly 500,000 distinct CDR3 sequences, about 22% occurring once; the ten biggest clones make up roughly 7.7%. Study conclusions and caveats: Newly diagnosed patients shared about a thousand public clonotypes; persistent patients shared 2,500 to 3,000.

The CDR3 is made up of 16 amino acids. Losses at the gene ends were 7 bases for V and 2 bases for J; bases not matched to a gene: 8. The chain couples TRBV12-3 or TRBV12-4 to TRBJ2-5; 12 bases are shared with TRBD2. This specimen was peripheral blood mononuclear cells (PBMCs), taken when the disease was refractory, from a patient treated with antithyroid drugs. The source is a female donor with Graves disease. CDR3 sequence reads: CASTSTGLAGQETQYF. CDR3 nucleotide sequence: TGTGCCAGCACTTCAACCGGACTAGCGGGGCAAGAGACCCAGTACTTC.